This T cell receptor (beta chain) was captured by sequencing in a study of long-term antiretroviral therapy in people with HIV. Researchers report immunoSEQ v3.0 was run at survey level. Clones were read by immunoSEQ multiplex PCR, and TCRdb kept only the in-frame ones, dropping some. This table holds about 20,000 clones, roughly 84% found once. Every sample had roughly 1-11 million cryopreserved PBMC in it before DNA extraction. Germline trimming cut 4 bases from V and 8 bases from J; bases unmatched to any gene: 5. Germline CDR1 is SGHRS and CDR2 is YFSETQ. This CDR3 contains 12 residues. The chain is built from TRBV5-1 and TRBJ1-2, with 7 bases identical to TRBD1. The sample consisted of unsorted PBMCs, taken 2.3 to 2.5 years after starting antiretroviral therapy. The source of this sequence is a middle-aged man with HIV. Here the CDR3 reads CASSAGGNGYTF. CDR3 DNA: TGCGCCAGCAGCGCAGGGGGTAACGGCTACACCTTC.